What follows are 19 T cell receptor beta chains derived from one specimen sequenced in a study of T cells in Graves' hyperthyroidism and ophthalmopathy. RNA transcripts provided the source from which TCR beta CDR3 regions were amplified. Carried out on the TCR CDR3, a first-round RT-PCR used the HTBI primer set. TCRdb reprocessed the multiplex PCR reads via MiXCR and lists one record per CDR3 protein. The table lists about 570,000 distinct CDR3 sequences, around 46% of them singletons. Sequenced material: peripheral blood or thyroid tissue (not recorded which). The receptors derive from an adult woman with Graves' disease, either hyperthyroidism or ophthalmopathy (not recorded which).

CDR3 DNA sequence: TGTGCCAGCACAAGGGGAACAAACACTGAAGCTTTCTTT. Residues: CASTRGTNTEAFF. The rearrangement uses TRBV2 and TRBJ1-1, with D possibly TRBD1 on 5 matching bases. This CDR3 comprises 13 residues. Germline assignment: CDR1 SNHLY and CDR2 FYNNEI. Deletions cut 7 bases from V and 2 bases from J, with 11 bases between.

This rearrangement joins TRBV5-1 to TRBJ2-7; TRBD1 matches 10 bases. Germline lookup yields CDR1 SGHRS and CDR2 YFSETQ. With V trimmed by 4 bases and J by 5 bases, 12 bases remained unmatched. This CDR3 has 16 amino acids. In nucleotides, the CDR3 is TGCGCCAGCAGCATCCCCTCCGGGGACAGGGGCCACGAGCAGTACTTC. Its translation is CASSIPSGDRGHEQYF.

This chain joins TRBV29-1 and TRBJ1-5, with TRBD1 as a possible D gene (5 bases). Germline V lookup: CDR1 SQVTM, CDR2 ANQGSEA. The CDR3 has 15 residues. V lost 5 bases to trimming and J lost 3 bases, with 17 bases between them. The CDR3 spells CSVLPRGRNNQPQHF. The CDR3 coding sequence is TGCAGCGTTCTACCGCGGGGGAGAAACAATCAGCCCCAGCATTTT.

This rearrangement joins TRBV7-9 to TRBJ2-7; a possible D gene is TRBD2 (5 bases). This CDR3 spans 14 amino acids. The germline V and J ends were trimmed by 3 bases and 1 base, with 10 bases remaining between them. From germline, CDR1 is SEHNR and CDR2 FQNEAQ (reference sequence). The CDR3, as DNA: TGTGCCAGCAGCTTCGCCGGGATATCCTACGAGCAGTACTTC. Amino acid sequence: CASSFAGISYEQYF.

This clonotype has ten or more counts. The chain links TRBV12-3 or TRBV12-4 to TRBJ1-1; 9 nucleotides match TRBD1. V was clipped by 7 bases and J by 1 base; unmatched bases: 10. The CDR3 length is 16 residues. As DNA, the CDR3 is TGTGCCAGCAATTCCGCACAGGGGGCCACGAACACTGAAGCTTTCTTT. This translates into CASNSAQGATNTEAFF.

This clonotype has at least ten counts. The V gene is TRBV11-2, the J gene TRBJ1-4; tentatively, D is TRBD1 (6 bases). CDR1 is SGHAT and CDR2 is FQNNGV in the germline V gene. V lost 5 bases to trimming and J lost 5 bases, with 12 bases between them. This CDR3 is built from 14 residues. The CDR3 is CASSRPDRNEKLFF. In DNA, the CDR3 is TGTGCCAGCAGCCGACCGGACAGAAATGAAAAACTGTTTTTT.

This chain links TRBV7-9 with TRBJ1-4; 7 bases are a match to TRBD1. The CDR3 runs to 15 residues. V was pared by 5 bases and J by 8 bases, with 11 bases of the junction left unmatched. The germline CDR1 and CDR2 sequences are SEHNR and FQNEAQ (reference sequence). The CDR3 protein is CASSPQTGTEEKLFF. CDR3 DNA: TGTGCCAGCAGCCCCCAGACAGGGACAGAGGAAAAACTGTTTTTT.

There are many counts of this clonotype. The chain is built from TRBV27 and TRBJ1-6; 10 positions match TRBD1. CDR1 is MNHEY, CDR2 SMNVEV, per germline (reference sequence). Unmatched junction bases numbered 5, after V lost 9 bases and J lost 9 bases. CDR3 length: 13 amino acids. The CDR3 sequence: CASKTGGSSPLHF. In DNA form, the CDR3 reads TGTGCCAGTAAGACAGGGGGCAGTTCACCCCTCCACTTT.

This chain joins TRBV9 and TRBJ2-3; 8 nucleotides agree with TRBD1. This CDR3 is 14 amino acids long. CDR1 and CDR2 from the germline V gene are SGDLS and YYNGEE. Trimming removed 4 bases from V and 5 bases from J; junction bases left unmatched: 6. The CDR3 sequence: CASSPGQGGDTQYF. The DNA for the CDR3 is TGTGCCAGCAGCCCCGGACAGGGTGGAGATACGCAGTATTTT. The full variable domain, completed using reference TRBV9 and TRBJ2-3, is DSGVTQTPKHLITATGQRVTLRCSPRSGDLSVYWYQQSLDQGLQFLIQYYNGEERAKGNILERFSAQQFPDLHSELNLSSLELGDSALYFCASSPGQGGDTQYFGPGTRLTVL.

The V call is TRBV20-1, the J call TRBJ1-5, with TRBD1 matching over 8 bases. The CDR3 runs 12 residues. Germline V gene data show CDR1 as DFQATT and CDR2 as SNEGSKA (reference sequence). This CDR3 reads CRGNRGNQPQHF. CDR3 bases: TGCAGGGGGAACAGGGGGAATCAGCCCCAGCATTTT.

The CDR3 sequence is CAISEGQIPNYGYTF. CDR3 nucleotides: TGTGCCATCAGTGAGGGACAGATACCTAACTATGGCTACACCTTC. The V and J genes are TRBV10-3 and TRBJ1-2; D might be TRBD1 (6 bases). The germline CDR1 and CDR2 sequences are ENHRY and SYGVKD. Trimming stripped 2 bases from V and 0 bases from J, with 10 bases between. The CDR3 covers 15 residues.

J is TRBJ1-2 and V is TRBV10-3; 10 nucleotides line up with TRBD1. CDR3 length: 13 residues. The germline V gene has CDR1 ENHRY and CDR2 SYGVKD. J lost 7 bases, V lost 5 bases, and 4 bases had no gene match. CDR3 sequence reads: CAISTGTGAGYTF. In DNA form, the CDR3 reads TGTGCCATCAGTACCGGGACAGGGGCTGGCTACACCTTC.

Notes on this clonotype: One end of the junction fails to match germline, which may point to a read error. J is TRBJ1-2 and V is TRBV14; 9 nucleotides align to TRBD1. The CDR3 covers 15 residues. Germline assignment: CDR1 SGHDN and CDR2 FVKESK. The CDR3 region has the DNA TGTGCCAGCAGCGAAGACTCCGGGACAGGGAATGGCTACACCTTC. It codes for CASSEDSGTGNGYTF.

This chain joins TRBV20-1 and TRBJ2-3; TRBD1 or TRBD2 may be the D gene (5 bases each). Germline-derived CDR1 and CDR2 are DFQATT and SNEGSKA (reference sequence). The CDR3 spans 11 residues. V shed 4 bases and J shed 6 bases, with 8 bases lying between them. The CDR3 nucleotides read TGCAGTGCTATGGGGGAGGATACGCAGTATTTT. As protein: CSAMGEDTQYF.

This clonotype has only a few counts. The V and J genes are TRBV29-1 and TRBJ2-2; D is possibly TRBD2 (6 bases). The V gene's germline CDR1 is SQVTM and CDR2 ANQGSEA. The CDR3 covers 12 residues. V gave up 4 bases and J gave up 5 bases, with 8 bases separating them. DNA of the CDR3: TGCAGCGTTGGCGGAGGGACCGGGGAGCTGTTTTTT. Translating it yields CSVGGGTGELFF.

Worth noting for this clonotype: The germline gene is not matched at one end of the junction; a read error may be the cause. The J gene is TRBJ2-7, the V gene TRBV9, with 8 bases identical to TRBD1. Looked up from germline, CDR1 is SGDLS and CDR2 is YYNGEE. This CDR3 has 13 amino acids. CDR3 sequence (DNA): TGTGCCAGCAGCGAATCAGGGGGCTACGAGCAGTACTTT. Its protein is CASSESGGYEQYF.

Ten or more counts support this clonotype. The rearrangement joins TRBV13 to TRBJ2-2, with 11 positions matching TRBD2. V lost 2 bases, J lost 5 bases, and 4 bases stayed unmatched. Germline CDR1 is PRHDT and CDR2 is FYEKMQ (reference sequence). The CDR3 runs 16 residues. CDR3 in amino acids: CASSLKTSGATGELFF. The CDR3 region has the DNA TGTGCCAGCAGCTTAAAGACTAGCGGGGCGACCGGGGAGCTGTTTTTT.

With respect to this clonotype: Just one base apart from a much larger clone, this may be a read error. The V and J genes are TRBV6-1 and TRBJ2-5, with D unresolved. The V gene's germline CDR1 is MNHNS and CDR2 SASEGT. This CDR3 has 14 amino acids. CDR3 nucleotide sequence: TGTGCCACCGAACCCCAGCCCAACCAAGAGACCCGGTACTTC. Translated: CATEPQPNQETRYF.

The genes are TRBV11-2 and TRBJ1-2, with 11 bases aligning to TRBD1. The germline gives CDR1 SGHAT, CDR2 FQNNGV. The CDR3 loop spans 15 amino acids. Trimming at V came to 1 base and at J to 7 bases, leaving 5 bases not matched to a gene. CDR3 nucleotide sequence: TGTGCCAGCAGCTTAGCTGGACAGGGGGCGGGTGGCTACACCTTC. It translates to CASSLAGQGAGGYTF. Drawing the rest from reference TRBV11-2 and TRBJ1-2, the complete variable domain is EAGVAQSPRYKIIEKRQSVAFWCNPISGHATLYWYQQILGQGPKLLIQFQNNGVVDDSQLPKDRFSAERLKGVDSTLKIQPAKLEDSAVYLCASSLAGQGAGGYTFGSGTRLTVV.